This T cell receptor beta chain was found in a study of blood T cell repertoires in COVID-19. Study-level information: Donors in the United States, Italy and Spain gave samples during acute or convalescent COVID-19. Nucleic acid was either cDNA or gDNA, and it came from T cells, B-cell-depleted T cells, or PBMCs.

There are 16 residues in the CDR3. V shed 6 bases and J 4 bases; nucleotides not matched to a gene: 11. The germline CDR1 and CDR2 sequences are MNHEY and SVGEGT. Authors' analysis steps: Reference gene primer amplification gave estimated nucleated cell counts. Libraries were prepared by immunoSEQ multiplex PCR; TCRdb keeps only in-frame clonotypes and omits some of them. V and J calls and clone size come straight from that table; D and trimming were deduced from the DNA. The sample contains about 310,000 clones, roughly 91% of which appear only once. Sequencing input: peripheral blood. The V and J genes are TRBV6-2 or TRBV6-3 and TRBJ2-2; 7 nucleotides align to TRBD1. The receptor comes from a man between 45 and 60 years old with active or convalescent COVID-19. CDR3 nucleotide sequence: TGTGCCAGCAGCTCTGACAGGGTCCTACCCACCGGGGAGCTGTTTTTT. It codes for CASSSDRVLPTGELFF.